This TCR beta chain was identified in a study of blood T cell repertoires in COVID-19. Across the study: Material from acute and convalescent COVID-19 was sourced from the United States, Italy and Spain. The cDNA or gDNA used as material had been derived from T cells, B-cell-depleted T cells, or PBMCs.

Germline-derived CDR1 and CDR2 are MDHEN and SYDVKM. The ends lost 7 bases at V and 8 bases at J; junction bases unmatched: 7. The CDR3 is 12 residues long. Sequencing used immunoSEQ multiplex PCR; TCRdb keeps in-frame clones, though not all of them. Among 120,000 to 150,000 clones listed, 85% were seen once. This rearrangement joins TRBV28 to TRBJ1-2; 7 bases are shared with TRBD1. The source material was peripheral blood. This clonotype was sampled from a middle-aged woman with active or convalescent COVID-19. This CDR3 is CASTGTAKGYTF. CDR3 coding DNA: TGTGCCAGCACTGGGACAGCCAAAGGCTACACCTTC.